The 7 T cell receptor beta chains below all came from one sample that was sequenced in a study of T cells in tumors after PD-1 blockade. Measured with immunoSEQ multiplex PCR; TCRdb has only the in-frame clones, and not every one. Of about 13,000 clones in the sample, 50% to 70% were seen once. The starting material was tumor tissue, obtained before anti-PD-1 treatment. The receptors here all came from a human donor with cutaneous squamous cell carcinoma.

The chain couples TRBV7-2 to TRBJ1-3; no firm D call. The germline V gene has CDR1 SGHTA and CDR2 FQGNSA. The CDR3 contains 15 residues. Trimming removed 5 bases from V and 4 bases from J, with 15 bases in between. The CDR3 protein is CASSATTVSGNTIYF. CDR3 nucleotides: TGTGCCAGCAGCGCAACTACAGTTTCGGGAAACACCATATATTTT.

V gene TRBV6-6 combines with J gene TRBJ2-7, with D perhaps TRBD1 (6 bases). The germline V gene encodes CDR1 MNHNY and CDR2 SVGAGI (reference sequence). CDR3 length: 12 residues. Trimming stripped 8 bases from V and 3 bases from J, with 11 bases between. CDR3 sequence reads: CASHRAVYEQYF. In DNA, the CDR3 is TGTGCCAGCCACAGGGCGGTCTACGAGCAGTACTTC.

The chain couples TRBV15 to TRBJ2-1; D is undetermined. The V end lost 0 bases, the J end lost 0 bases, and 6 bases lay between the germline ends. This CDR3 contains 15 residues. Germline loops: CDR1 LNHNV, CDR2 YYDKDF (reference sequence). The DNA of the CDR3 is TGTGCCACCAGCAGAGAGTGGGGCTCCTACAATGAGCAGTTCTTC. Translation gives CATSREWGSYNEQFF.

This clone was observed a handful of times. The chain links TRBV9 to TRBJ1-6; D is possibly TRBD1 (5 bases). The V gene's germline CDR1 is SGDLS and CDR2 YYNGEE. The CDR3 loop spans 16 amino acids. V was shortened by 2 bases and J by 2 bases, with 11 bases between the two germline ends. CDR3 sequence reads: CASSVGGDPYNSPLHF. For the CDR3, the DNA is TGTGCCAGCAGCGTCGGGGGGGATCCCTATAATTCACCCCTCCACTTT. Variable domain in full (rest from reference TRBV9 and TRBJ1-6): DSGVTQTPKHLITATGQRVTLRCSPRSGDLSVYWYQQSLDQGLQFLIQYYNGEERAKGNILERFSAQQFPDLHSELNLSSLELGDSALYFCASSVGGDPYNSPLHFGNGTRLTVT.

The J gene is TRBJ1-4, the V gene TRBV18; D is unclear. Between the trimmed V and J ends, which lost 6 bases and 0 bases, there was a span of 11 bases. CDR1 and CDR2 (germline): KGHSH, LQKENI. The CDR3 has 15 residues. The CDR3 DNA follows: TGTGCCAGCTCGCCCGATTGGGCAACTAATGAAAAACTGTTTTTT. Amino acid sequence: CASSPDWATNEKLFF.

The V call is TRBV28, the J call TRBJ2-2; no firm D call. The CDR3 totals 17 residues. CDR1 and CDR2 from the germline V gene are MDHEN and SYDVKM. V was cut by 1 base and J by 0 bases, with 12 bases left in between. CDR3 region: CASSLLGSGPNTGELFF. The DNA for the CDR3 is TGTGCCAGCAGTTTATTGGGCAGTGGACCGAACACCGGGGAGCTGTTTTTT. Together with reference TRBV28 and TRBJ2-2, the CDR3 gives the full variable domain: DVKVTQSSRYLVKRTGEKVFLECVQDMDHENMFWYRQDPGLGLRLIYFSYDVKMKEKGDIPEGYSVSREKKERFSLILESASTNQTSMYLCASSLLGSGPNTGELFFGEGSRLTVL.

CDR3 loop: CASRPGLVMAGELFF. The CDR3 bases are TGTGCCAGCCGTCCGGGACTAGTCATGGCCGGGGAGCTGTTTTTT. The gene calls are TRBV19 and TRBJ2-2; 8 bases agree with TRBD2. With V trimmed by 9 bases and J by 6 bases, 12 bases remained unmatched. The V gene's germline CDR1 is LNHDA and CDR2 SQIVND (reference sequence). The CDR3 contains 15 residues.